The 20 T cell receptor beta chains below come from one sample, sequenced in a study of somatic mutations in cytotoxic T cells in rheumatoid arthritis. Sequenced by immunoSEQ multiplex PCR; TCRdb stores in-frame clones only, minus some. Of about 14,000 clones listed, over 75% were seen once; the top ten hold about 16%. Material: CD8+ T cells sorted from blood. These receptors all come from an adult with rheumatoid arthritis.

This chain joins TRBV7-2 and TRBJ2-7; 7 bases are a match to TRBD2. The germline gives CDR1 SGHTA, CDR2 FQGNSA. The CDR3 runs 17 residues. The trim removed 1 base at V and 6 bases at J, leaving 15 bases unmatched. In DNA form, the CDR3 reads TGTGCCAGCAGCTTAGGTGTGGCGGGGGTTTCCATCGCCGAGCAGTACTTC. It codes for CASSLGVAGVSIAEQYF. Complete variable domain (other parts from reference TRBV7-2 and TRBJ2-7): GAGVSQSPSNKVTEKGKDVELRCDPISGHTALYWYRQSLGQGLEFLIYFQGNSAPDKSGLPSDRFSAERTGGSVSTLTIQRTQQEDSAVYLCASSLGVAGVSIAEQYFGPGTRLTVT.

There are a few counts of this clone. The chain joins TRBV4-1 to TRBJ1-5, with D uncertain. V dropped 1 base and J dropped 2 bases, with 3 bases sitting between them. The CDR3 has 13 amino acids. CDR1 and CDR2 from the germline V gene are MGHRA and YSYEKL. The CDR3 here is CASSQVRNQPQHF. CDR3 bases: TGCGCCAGCAGCCAAGTGCGCAATCAGCCCCAGCATTTT.

This clone is a singleton in its sample. This chain joins TRBV4-1 and TRBJ2-3, with 10 bases lining up with TRBD2. The ends lost 0 bases at V and 4 bases at J; junction bases unmatched: 4. This CDR3 spans 16 amino acids. Germline lookup yields CDR1 MGHRA and CDR2 YSYEKL. The CDR3 region has the DNA TGCGCCAGCAGCCAAGAAAGCGGGGGGGCCCCAGATACGCAGTATTTT. This translates into CASSQESGGAPDTQYF.

CDR3 nucleotides: TGTGCCAGCACCCGGGGTAGCGGGGTGGACAATGAGCAGTTCTTC. It translates to CASTRGSGVDNEQFF. This chain connects TRBV2 to TRBJ2-1; 8 positions agree with TRBD2. Germline V CDR1 and CDR2: SNHLY, FYNNEI. The CDR3 covers 15 residues. V lost 7 bases and J lost 5; bases outside the gene matches: 10. The full variable domain, its missing parts supplied by reference TRBV2 and TRBJ2-1, is EPEVTQTPSHQVTQMGQEVILRCVPISNHLYFYWYRQILGQKVEFLVSFYNNEISEKSEIFDDQFSVERPDGSNFTLKIRSTKLEDSAMYFCASTRGSGVDNEQFFGPGTRLTVL.

This rearrangement joins TRBV7-9 to TRBJ1-2, with D unclear. The germline V gene encodes CDR1 SEHNR and CDR2 FQNEAQ (reference sequence). The CDR3 covers 13 residues. V was shortened by 4 bases and J by 8 bases, with 14 bases between the two germline ends. The DNA of the CDR3 is TGTGCCAGCAGCTCAGACGCGGAACCAGGCTACACCTTC. Protein sequence: CASSSDAEPGYTF.

This chain connects TRBV1 to TRBJ2-2; TRBD2, the D gene given by the table, was not confirmed from the DNA. TRBV1 corresponds to a pseudogene. CDR3 length: 12 amino acids. CDR3 residues: CTRRWETGELFF. The CDR3 nucleotides are TGCACCAGACGTTGGGAGACCGGGGAGCTGTTTTTT.

The table lists this clone with a few counts. CDR3 loop: CASSSRGGAEAFF. The DNA for the CDR3 is TGTGCCAGCAGCTCCCGGGGCGGCGCTGAAGCTTTCTTT. The chain carries TRBV11-3 and TRBJ1-1, with D maybe TRBD1 (5 bases). The V end was cut by 4 bases, the J end by 6 bases, with 12 bases between. The germline V gene has CDR1 SGHNT and CDR2 YENEEA. This CDR3 has 13 residues.

By share, this clone counts as medium-sized. The chain combines TRBV6-1 with TRBJ1-6, with D possibly being TRBD1 (6 bases). This CDR3 is built from 15 residues. Deletions cut 7 bases from V and 7 bases from J, with 17 bases between. The germline V gene has CDR1 MNHNS and CDR2 SASEGT. This CDR3 reads CASKGMGALNSPLHF. CDR3 nucleotides: TGTGCCAGCAAAGGAATGGGGGCCTTGAATTCACCCCTCCACTTT.

The chain combines TRBV5-6 with TRBJ1-3; no reliable D call. Germline lookup yields CDR1 SGHDT and CDR2 YYEEEE. The CDR3 covers 14 residues. V was clipped by 0 bases and J by 1 base, with 5 bases between them. This chain's CDR3 is CASSLALSGNTIYF. The DNA for the CDR3 is TGTGCCAGCAGCTTGGCTCTTTCTGGAAACACCATATATTTT. The full variable domain, its missing parts supplied by reference TRBV5-6 and TRBJ1-3, is DAGVTQSPTHLIKTRGQQVTLRCSPKSGHDTVSWYQQALGQGPQFIFQYYEEEERQRGNFPDRFSGHQFPNYSSELNVNALLLGDSALYLCASSLALSGNTIYFGEGSWLTVV.

This clone turned up a few times. The chain is built from TRBV7-9 and TRBJ1-3, with D uncertain. The CDR3 covers 14 residues. V gave up 5 bases and J gave up 0 bases, with 8 bases separating them. The germline CDR1 and CDR2 sequences are SEHNR and FQNEAQ (reference sequence). The CDR3 loop reads CASSLGSSGNTIYF. The CDR3, as DNA: TGTGCCAGCAGCCTTGGGTCCTCTGGAAACACCATATATTTT.

This chain links TRBV9 with TRBJ2-3; D is perhaps TRBD2 (6 bases). The germline V gene has CDR1 SGDLS and CDR2 YYNGEE. The germline V and J ends were trimmed by 0 bases and 2 bases, with 13 bases remaining between them. The CDR3 is 16 amino acids. The CDR3 DNA follows: TGTGCCAGCAGCGTAGCTGCGGGGAGTTCCACAGATACGCAGTATTTT. Translating gives CASSVAAGSSTDTQYF.

V gene TRBV2 combines with J gene TRBJ2-5; unclear D gene. V lost 7 bases and J 5 bases, leaving 5 bases between the germline ends. This CDR3 spans 10 amino acids. Germline V gene sequence: CDR1 SNHLY, CDR2 FYNNEI. CDR3 residues: CASMGETQYF. DNA of the CDR3: TGTGCCAGCATGGGGGAGACCCAGTACTTC.

Worth noting for this clone: The same CDR3 arises from other DNA sequences in this sample as well. The rearrangement links TRBV5-1 to TRBJ2-1, with 11 bases matching TRBD2. V dropped 4 bases and J dropped 2; count of bases not matched to a gene: 5. The germline CDR1 and CDR2 sequences are SGHRS and YFSETQ. The CDR3 covers 16 residues. The CDR3 protein is CASSGLAGGPYNEQFF. The CDR3 nucleotides are TGCGCCAGCAGCGGGCTAGCGGGGGGACCCTACAATGAGCAGTTCTTC.

This chain joins TRBV29-1 and TRBJ1-2; D possibly corresponds to TRBD1 (5 bases). The germline V gene has CDR1 SQVTM and CDR2 ANQGSEA. The CDR3 runs to 12 residues. V was cut by 7 bases and J by 3 bases, with 12 bases left in between. CDR3 protein: CSGGISDYGYTF. Here the CDR3 DNA reads TGCAGCGGGGGGATATCTGACTATGGCTACACCTTC.

The rearrangement links TRBV2 to TRBJ1-1, with D perhaps TRBD1 (5 bases). V lost 7 bases and J 3 bases, leaving 18 bases between the germline ends. The germline CDR1 and CDR2 sequences are SNHLY and FYNNEI. The CDR3 runs to 15 residues. DNA for the CDR3: TGTGCCAGCACCGTCGGACGGGTCAGGGACACTGAAGCTTTCTTT. Its protein product is CASTVGRVRDTEAFF.

This chain uses TRBV5-1 with TRBJ2-3; 8 nucleotides line up with TRBD1. V was pared by 2 bases and J by 2 bases, with 7 bases of the junction left unmatched. The CDR3 length is 16 residues. Germline CDR1 is SGHRS and CDR2 is YFSETQ. Here the CDR3 reads CASSFRTGSITDTQYF. CDR3 in DNA: TGCGCCAGCAGCTTCAGGACAGGGAGCATCACAGATACGCAGTATTTT.

The sample holds one count of this clone. The CDR3 region is CASPEGVVYGYTF. CDR3 DNA: TGTGCCAGCCCCGAGGGGGTTGTCTATGGCTACACCTTC. The chain joins TRBV5-6 to TRBJ1-2; D perhaps matches TRBD1 (6 bases). V dropped 7 bases and J dropped 4 bases, with 14 bases sitting between them. Per the germline V gene, CDR1 is SGHDT and CDR2 is YYEEEE. The CDR3 is 13 amino acids.

The CDR3 loop reads CASRGSGGSREQFF. The DNA for the CDR3 is TGTGCCAGCCGGGGGAGCGGGGGCTCCCGAGAGCAGTTCTTC. The V and J genes are TRBV2 and TRBJ2-1; TRBD2 matches at 8 bases. The CDR3 runs 14 residues. CDR1 is SNHLY, CDR2 FYNNEI, per germline. V shed 8 bases, J shed 10 bases, and the junction held 13 bases outside the gene matches.

J is TRBJ2-1 and V is TRBV29-1; TRBD1 aligns across 9 bases. The CDR3 has 14 residues. V lost 2 bases, J lost 7 bases, and 6 bases stayed unmatched. Germline loops: CDR1 SQVTM, CDR2 ANQGSEA. In nucleotides, the CDR3 is TGCAGCGTTGAACTCCTCGGGACAGGGAATGAGCAGTTCTTC. Translating it yields CSVELLGTGNEQFF.

This chain connects TRBV6-7 to TRBJ2-3; D is uncertain. TRBV6-7 is an ORF, and what it does is uncertain. The germline V and J ends were trimmed by 8 bases and 10 bases, with 16 bases remaining between them. This CDR3 is built from 12 residues. The CDR3 is CASSPLPSPQYF. The CDR3 nucleotides are TGTGCCAGCTCCCCCCTCCCGTCCCCGCAGTATTTT.